This is a list of T cell receptor beta chains from one sample in a study of PD-1 blockade in classical Hodgkin lymphoma. The repertoire was sequenced with immunoSEQ multiplex PCR; TCRdb's copy has only in-frame clones and lacks some. The sample comprises under 130,000 clones, more than 70% of which are singletons, and roughly 19% rests with the top ten. The input for sequencing was peripheral blood mononuclear cells (PBMCs), taken before the fourth cycle of nivolumab. All receptors derive from a human donor with classical Hodgkin lymphoma. The CDR3 runs from the conserved cysteine through the conserved F or W. A D gene is named only where the DNA matches it firmly. The size of a clone is reported for some rows only, either as once, few or many, or as a class for expanded clones.

>TRBV14|.|TRBJ1-5|.
CASSQDYHQPQHF
TGTGCCAGCAGCCAAGATTATCATCAGCCCCAGCATTTT
>TRBV5-4|.|TRBJ2-7|TRBD2
CASSPSGRANYEQYF
TGTGCCAGCAGCCCGAGCGGGAGGGCGAACTACGAGCAGTACTTC
>TRBV14|.|TRBJ1-1|.
CASSHRFNTEAFF
TGTGCCAGCAGCCACAGGTTTAACACTGAAGCTTTCTTT
>TRBV19|.|TRBJ2-2|TRBD1
CASSWGQGGTGELFF
TGTGCCAGTAGTTGGGGACAGGGGGGCACCGGGGAGCTGTTTTTT
>TRBV19|.|TRBJ1-2|.
CASSIGLSRGSGYTF
TGTGCCAGTAGTATAGGCCTCAGTAGAGGGAGTGGCTACACCTTC
>TRBV11-2|.|TRBJ2-1|TRBD1
CASSLGRGRRTAPNNEQFF
TGTGCCAGCAGCTTAGGAAGGGGGCGAAGGACCGCACCCAACAATGAGCAGTTCTTC
>TRBV15|.|TRBJ2-2|.
CATSRDRPNTGELFF
TGTGCCACCAGCAGAGATCGACCGAACACCGGGGAGCTGTTTTTT
>TRBV2|.|TRBJ1-2|.
CASSEGGASGYTF
TGTGCCAGCAGTGAGGGGGGGGCGAGTGGCTACACCTTC
>TRBV7-8|few|TRBJ2-2|TRBD2
CASSLNVAGPGELFF
TGTGCCAGCAGCTTGAACGTAGCGGGCCCCGGGGAGCTGTTTTTT
>TRBV5-1|.|TRBJ2-3|.
CASSPFVVDQSSTDTQYF
TGCGCCAGCAGCCCGTTCGTGGTGGACCAATCAAGCACAGATACGCAGTATTTT
>TRBV27|.|TRBJ1-4|.
CASSLSRTEKLFF
TGTGCCAGCAGTTTATCCAGGACCGAAAAACTGTTTTTT
>TRBV13|.|TRBJ2-5|TRBD2
CASNSGTSGSQYF
TGTGCCAGCAACTCCGGGACTAGCGGGTCCCAGTACTTC
>TRBV19|.|TRBJ1-1|.
CASSMTGRGYTEAFF
TGTGCCAGTAGTATGACTGGCAGGGGCTACACTGAAGCTTTCTTT
>TRBV30|.|TRBJ2-3|TRBD2
CAWSSREGTSNTQYF
TGTGCCTGGAGCTCCAGGGAGGGCACATCAAATACGCAGTATTTT
>TRBV10-1|.|TRBJ2-5|.
CASSEGGVETQYF
TGCGCCAGCAGTGAGGGGGGCGTAGAGACCCAGTACTTC
>TRBV30|few|TRBJ2-6|TRBD2
CAWSSGGVSGANVLTF
TGTGCCTGGAGTTCCGGGGGGGTCTCTGGGGCCAACGTCCTGACTTTC
>TRBV5-5|few|TRBJ1-2|.
CASKSGTENYGYTF
TGTGCCAGCAAGTCCGGGACGGAGAACTATGGCTACACCTTC
>TRBV7-2|.|TRBJ2-2|TRBD1
CASSLALQGTGELFF
TGTGCCAGCAGCTTAGCGCTACAGGGGACCGGGGAGCTGTTTTTT
>TRBV5-4|.|TRBJ2-5|.
CASSTVAEYQETQYF
TGTGCCAGCAGCACGGTAGCGGAGTACCAAGAGACCCAGTACTTC
>TRBV5-1|.|TRBJ2-1|.
CASSLVGAGARGYNEQFF
TGCGCCAGCAGCTTGGTAGGGGCGGGGGCTAGAGGCTACAATGAGCAGTTCTTC
>TRBV4-1|.|TRBJ2-7|TRBD2
CASSQAGTSNEQYF
TGCGCCAGCAGCCAAGCGGGGACTAGTAACGAGCAGTACTTC
>TRBV20-1|.|TRBJ2-2|.
CSASMTGELFF
TGCAGTGCTAGCATGACCGGGGAGCTGTTTTTT
>TRBV28|many|TRBJ1-5|.
CASSLPTGTARQPQHF
TGTGCCAGCAGTTTACCTACCGGGACGGCCCGACAGCCCCAGCATTTT
>TRBV27|.|TRBJ2-5|.
CASSPLLEATETQYF
TGTGCCAGCAGTCCACTCCTAGAAGCCACCGAGACCCAGTACTTC
>TRBV19|.|TRBJ2-7|.
CASSIGGLAYEQYF
TGTGCCAGTAGTATAGGTGGCTTAGCCTACGAGCAGTACTTC
>TRBV27|.|TRBJ2-2|TRBD2
CASSSSGSTTGELFF
TGTGCCAGCAGCTCTAGCGGGAGTACTACCGGGGAGCTGTTTTTT
>TRBV6-1|.|TRBJ1-2|.
CASSVPGRQNYGYTF
TGTGCCAGCAGTGTCCCGGGACGGCAAAACTATGGCTACACCTTC
>TRBV5-1|few|TRBJ2-7|TRBD1
CASSLGQGRDEQYF
TGCGCCAGCAGCCTAGGACAGGGAAGGGACGAGCAGTACTTC
>TRBV14|.|TRBJ1-1|.
CASSQVGRGEAFF
TGTGCCAGCAGCCAAGTCGGCCGGGGTGAAGCTTTCTTT
>TRBV6-6|.|TRBJ2-1|.
CASSYGGNEQFF
TGTGCCAGCAGTTATGGGGGGAATGAGCAGTTCTTC
>TRBV4-1|.|TRBJ2-4|.
CASSHGAGARADKNIQYF
TGCGCCAGCAGCCATGGGGCGGGGGCCCGGGCGGACAAAAACATTCAGTACTTC
>TRBV18|.|TRBJ1-2|TRBD1
CASSPQGTGYNNGYTF
TGTGCCAGCTCACCACAAGGGACAGGCTACAATAATGGCTACACCTTC
>TRBV5-1|.|TRBJ2-1|TRBD2
CASSTERTSVYNEQFF
TGCGCCAGCAGCACCGAAAGGACTAGCGTCTACAATGAGCAGTTCTTC
>TRBV27|.|TRBJ2-5|.
CASSYTSRETQYF
TGTGCCAGCAGTTACACCTCCCGGGAGACCCAGTACTTC
>TRBV6-6|.|TRBJ2-3|TRBD1
CASSYRDRGTDTQYF
TGTGCCAGCAGTTATCGGGACAGGGGGACGGATACGCAGTATTTT